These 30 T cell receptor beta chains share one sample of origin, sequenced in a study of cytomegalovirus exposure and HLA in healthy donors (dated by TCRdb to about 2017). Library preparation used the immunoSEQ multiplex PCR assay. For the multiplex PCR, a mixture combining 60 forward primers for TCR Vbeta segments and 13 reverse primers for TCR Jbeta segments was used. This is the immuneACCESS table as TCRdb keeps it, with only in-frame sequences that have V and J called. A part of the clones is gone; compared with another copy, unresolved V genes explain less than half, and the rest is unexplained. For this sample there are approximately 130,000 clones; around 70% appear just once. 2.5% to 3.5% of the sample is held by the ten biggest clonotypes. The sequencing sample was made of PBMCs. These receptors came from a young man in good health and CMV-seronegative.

CDR3: CASGGVGTDTQYF. For the CDR3, the DNA is TGTGCCAGCGGGGGGGTAGGGACAGATACGCAGTATTTT. This rearrangement joins TRBV2 to TRBJ2-3; 7 bases line up with TRBD2. The trim removed 8 bases at V and 3 bases at J, leaving 5 bases unmatched. Germline CDR1 SNHLY, CDR2 FYNNEI. The CDR3 length is 13 residues.

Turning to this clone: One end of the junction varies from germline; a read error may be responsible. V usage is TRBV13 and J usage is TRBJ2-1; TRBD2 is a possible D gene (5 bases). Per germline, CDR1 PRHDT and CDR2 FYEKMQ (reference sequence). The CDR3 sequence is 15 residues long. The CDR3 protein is CASSPRASRYYEQFF. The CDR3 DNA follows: TGTGCCAGCAGCCCTAGAGCTAGCCGCTACTATGAGCAGTTCTTC.

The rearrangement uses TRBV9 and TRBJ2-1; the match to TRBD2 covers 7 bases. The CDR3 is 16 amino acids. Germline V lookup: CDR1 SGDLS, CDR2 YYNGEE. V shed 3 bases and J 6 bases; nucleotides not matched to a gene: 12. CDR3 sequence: CASSEGGVSSPNEQFF. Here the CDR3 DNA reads TGTGCCAGCAGCGAGGGAGGGGTCTCCTCCCCCAATGAGCAGTTCTTC.

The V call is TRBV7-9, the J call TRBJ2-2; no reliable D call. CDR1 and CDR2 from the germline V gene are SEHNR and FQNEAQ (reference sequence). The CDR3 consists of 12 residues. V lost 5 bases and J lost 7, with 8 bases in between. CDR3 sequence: CASSPNRGELFF. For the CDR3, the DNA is TGTGCCAGCAGCCCTAACCGCGGGGAGCTGTTTTTT.

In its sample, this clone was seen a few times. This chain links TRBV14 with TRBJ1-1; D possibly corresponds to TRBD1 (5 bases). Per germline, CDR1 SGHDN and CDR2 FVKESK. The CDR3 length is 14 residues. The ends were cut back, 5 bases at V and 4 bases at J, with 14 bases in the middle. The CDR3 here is CASSAVWGLTEAFF. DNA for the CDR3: TGTGCCAGCAGCGCCGTATGGGGCCTCACTGAAGCTTTCTTT.

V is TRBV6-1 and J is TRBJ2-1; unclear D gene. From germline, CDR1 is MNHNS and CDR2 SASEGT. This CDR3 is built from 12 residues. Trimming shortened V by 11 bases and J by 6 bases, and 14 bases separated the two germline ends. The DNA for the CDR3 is TGTGCCTCCCAAGACATAAGCAATGAGCAGTTCTTC. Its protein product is CASQDISNEQFF.

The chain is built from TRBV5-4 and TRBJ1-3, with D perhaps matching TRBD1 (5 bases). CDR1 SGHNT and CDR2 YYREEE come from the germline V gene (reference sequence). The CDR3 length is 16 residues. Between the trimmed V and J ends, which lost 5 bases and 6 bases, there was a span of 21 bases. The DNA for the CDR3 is TGTGCCAGCAGTTTAATGACGACAGATCTAGTAAACACCATATATTTT. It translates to CASSLMTTDLVNTIYF.

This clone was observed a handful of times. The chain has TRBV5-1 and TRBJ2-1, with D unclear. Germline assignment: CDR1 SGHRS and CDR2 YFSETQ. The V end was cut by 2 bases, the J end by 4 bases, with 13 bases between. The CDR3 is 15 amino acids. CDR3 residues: CASSLGAVSYNEQFF. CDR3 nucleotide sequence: TGCGCCAGCAGCTTAGGAGCAGTTTCATACAATGAGCAGTTCTTC.

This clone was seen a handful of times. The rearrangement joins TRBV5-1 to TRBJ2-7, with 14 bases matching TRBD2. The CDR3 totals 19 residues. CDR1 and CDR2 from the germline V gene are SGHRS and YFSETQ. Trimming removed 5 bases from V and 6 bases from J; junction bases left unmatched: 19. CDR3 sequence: CASRPWVGTSGSLTSEQYF. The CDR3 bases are TGCGCCAGCAGACCTTGGGTAGGGACTAGCGGGAGCTTGACCTCCGAGCAGTACTTC.

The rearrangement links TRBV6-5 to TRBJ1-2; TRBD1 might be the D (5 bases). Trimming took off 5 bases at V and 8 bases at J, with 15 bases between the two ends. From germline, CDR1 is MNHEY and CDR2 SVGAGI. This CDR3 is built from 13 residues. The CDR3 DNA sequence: TGTGCCAGCAGTAACCGGGACTCCGTCGGCTACACCTTC. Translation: CASSNRDSVGYTF.

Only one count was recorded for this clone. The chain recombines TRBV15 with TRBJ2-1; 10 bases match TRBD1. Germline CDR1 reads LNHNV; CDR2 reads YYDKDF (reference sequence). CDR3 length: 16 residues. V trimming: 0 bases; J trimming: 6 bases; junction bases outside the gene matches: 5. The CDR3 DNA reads TGTGCCACCAGCAGAGATGGGACAGGGGTCCCCAATGAGCAGTTCTTC. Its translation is CATSRDGTGVPNEQFF.

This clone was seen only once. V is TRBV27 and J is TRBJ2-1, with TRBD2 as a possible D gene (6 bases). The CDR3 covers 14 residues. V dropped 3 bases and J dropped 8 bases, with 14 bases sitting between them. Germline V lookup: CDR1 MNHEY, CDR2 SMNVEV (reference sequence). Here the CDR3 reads CASSLIQTGDEQFF. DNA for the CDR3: TGTGCCAGCAGTTTGATCCAGACGGGAGATGAGCAGTTCTTC.

CDR3 in DNA: TGTGCCAGCACCATTTCCTATGGGCCTAATGAAAAACTGTTTTTT. Translated, it gives CASTISYGPNEKLFF. The J gene is TRBJ1-4, the V gene TRBV28; no firm D call. The CDR3 is made up of 15 amino acids. Trimming left V 7 bases short and J 3 bases short, with 15 bases between. Germline lookup yields CDR1 MDHEN and CDR2 SYDVKM.

CDR3 nucleotide sequence: TGTGCCAGCCAAAACGCGAATGCAGATACGCAGTATTTT. It encodes CASQNANADTQYF. V is TRBV6-1 and J is TRBJ2-3; the D is unclear. Germline loops: CDR1 MNHNS, CDR2 SASEGT. The CDR3 extends over 13 amino acids. V dropped 8 bases and J dropped 4 bases, with 13 bases sitting between them.

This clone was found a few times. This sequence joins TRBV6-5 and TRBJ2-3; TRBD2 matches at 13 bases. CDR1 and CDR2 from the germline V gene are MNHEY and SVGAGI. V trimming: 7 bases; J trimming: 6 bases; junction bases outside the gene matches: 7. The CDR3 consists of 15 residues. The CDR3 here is CASTVLAGGQDTQYF. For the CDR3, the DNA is TGTGCCAGCACCGTACTAGCGGGGGGGCAGGATACGCAGTATTTT.

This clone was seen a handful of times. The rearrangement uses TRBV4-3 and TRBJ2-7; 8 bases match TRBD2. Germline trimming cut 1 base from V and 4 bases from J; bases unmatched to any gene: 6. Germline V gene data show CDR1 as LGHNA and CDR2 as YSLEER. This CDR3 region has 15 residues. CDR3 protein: CASSQVAGGGYEQYF. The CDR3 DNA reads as TGCGCCAGCAGCCAAGTTGCGGGGGGAGGATACGAGCAGTACTTC.

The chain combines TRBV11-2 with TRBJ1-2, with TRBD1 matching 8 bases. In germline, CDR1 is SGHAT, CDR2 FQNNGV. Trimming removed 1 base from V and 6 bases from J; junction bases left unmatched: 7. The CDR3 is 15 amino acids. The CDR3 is CASSLAPDRVDGYTF. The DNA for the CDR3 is TGTGCCAGCAGCTTAGCGCCGGACAGGGTCGATGGCTACACCTTC. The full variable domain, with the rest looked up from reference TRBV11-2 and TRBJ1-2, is EAGVAQSPRYKIIEKRQSVAFWCNPISGHATLYWYQQILGQGPKLLIQFQNNGVVDDSQLPKDRFSAERLKGVDSTLKIQPAKLEDSAVYLCASSLAPDRVDGYTFGSGTRLTVV.

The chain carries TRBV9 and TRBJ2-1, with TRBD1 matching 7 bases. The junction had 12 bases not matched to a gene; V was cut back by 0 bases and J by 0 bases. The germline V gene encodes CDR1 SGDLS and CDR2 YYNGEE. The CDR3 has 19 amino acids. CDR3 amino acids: CASSVVISTGTFSYNEQFF. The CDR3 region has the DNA TGTGCCAGCAGCGTAGTAATCTCGACAGGGACGTTCTCCTACAATGAGCAGTTCTTC.

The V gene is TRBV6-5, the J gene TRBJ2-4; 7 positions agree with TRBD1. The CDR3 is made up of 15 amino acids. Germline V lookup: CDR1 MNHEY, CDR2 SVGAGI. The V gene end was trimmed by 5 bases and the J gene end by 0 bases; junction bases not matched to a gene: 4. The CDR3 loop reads CASSGTVLAKNIQYF. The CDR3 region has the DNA TGTGCCAGCAGTGGGACAGTCCTAGCCAAAAACATTCAGTACTTC.

In nucleotides, the CDR3 is TGTGCCAGCAGCTTGGGGACTGCCTATTCACCCCTCCACTTT. Translating it yields CASSLGTAYSPLHF. The chain recombines TRBV7-9 with TRBJ1-6, with a possible D match to TRBD1 (5 bases). The CDR3 runs to 14 residues. The ends were cut back, 3 bases at V and 8 bases at J, with 11 bases in the middle. From germline, CDR1 is SEHNR and CDR2 FQNEAQ (reference sequence).

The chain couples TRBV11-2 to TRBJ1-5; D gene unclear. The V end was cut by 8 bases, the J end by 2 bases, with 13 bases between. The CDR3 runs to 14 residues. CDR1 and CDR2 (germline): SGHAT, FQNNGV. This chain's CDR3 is CASSSSGGNQPQHF. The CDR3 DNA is TGTGCCAGCTCCTCCAGTGGAGGCAATCAGCCCCAGCATTTT.

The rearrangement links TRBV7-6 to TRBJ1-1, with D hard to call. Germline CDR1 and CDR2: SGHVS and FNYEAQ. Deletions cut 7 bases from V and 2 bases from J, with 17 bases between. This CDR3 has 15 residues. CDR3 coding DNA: TGTGCCAGCAACAAAGTGGCAGCGGTAAACACTGAAGCTTTCTTT. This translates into CASNKVAAVNTEAFF. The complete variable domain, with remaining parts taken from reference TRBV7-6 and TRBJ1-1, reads GAGVSQSPRYKVTKRGQDVALRCDPISGHVSLYWYRQALGQGPEFLTYFNYEAQQDKSGLPNDRFSAERPEGSISTLTIQRTEQRDSAMYRCASNKVAAVNTEAFFGQGTRLTVV.

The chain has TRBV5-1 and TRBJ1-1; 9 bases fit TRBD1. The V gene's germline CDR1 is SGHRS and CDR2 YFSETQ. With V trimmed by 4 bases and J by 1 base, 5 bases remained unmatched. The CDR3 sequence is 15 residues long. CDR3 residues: CASSGGTGWNTEAFF. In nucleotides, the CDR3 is TGCGCCAGCAGCGGAGGGACAGGGTGGAACACTGAAGCTTTCTTT.

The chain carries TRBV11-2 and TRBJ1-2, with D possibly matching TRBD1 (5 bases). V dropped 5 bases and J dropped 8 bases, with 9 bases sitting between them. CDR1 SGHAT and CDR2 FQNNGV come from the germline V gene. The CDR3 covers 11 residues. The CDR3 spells CASSPGWGYTF. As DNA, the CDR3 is TGTGCCAGCAGCCCAGGGTGGGGCTACACCTTC.

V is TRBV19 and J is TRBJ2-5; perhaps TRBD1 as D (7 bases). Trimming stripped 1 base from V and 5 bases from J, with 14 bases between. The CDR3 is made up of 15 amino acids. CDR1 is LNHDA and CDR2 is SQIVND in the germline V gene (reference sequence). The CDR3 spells CASSIVGGDSETQYF. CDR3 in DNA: TGTGCCAGTAGTATAGTTGGCGGGGACAGTGAGACCCAGTACTTC.

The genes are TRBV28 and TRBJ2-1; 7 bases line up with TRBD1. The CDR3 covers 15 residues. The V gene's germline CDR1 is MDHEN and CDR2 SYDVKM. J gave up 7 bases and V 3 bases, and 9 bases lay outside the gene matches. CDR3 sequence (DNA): TGTGCCAGCAGTTTCTACCGGGACAGTAATAATGAGCAGTTCTTC. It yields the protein CASSFYRDSNNEQFF.

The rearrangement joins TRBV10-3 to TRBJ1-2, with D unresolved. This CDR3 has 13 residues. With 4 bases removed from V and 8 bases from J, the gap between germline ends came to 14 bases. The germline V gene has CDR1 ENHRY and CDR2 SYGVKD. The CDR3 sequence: CAISAEEGLGYTF. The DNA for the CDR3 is TGTGCCATCAGTGCGGAAGAGGGCTTGGGCTACACCTTC.

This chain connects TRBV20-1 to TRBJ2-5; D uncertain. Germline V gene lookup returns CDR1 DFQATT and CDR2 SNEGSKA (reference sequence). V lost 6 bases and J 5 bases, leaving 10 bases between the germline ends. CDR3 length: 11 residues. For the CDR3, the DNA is TGCAGTGCAATGCCCGAGGAGACCCAGTACTTC. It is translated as CSAMPEETQYF.

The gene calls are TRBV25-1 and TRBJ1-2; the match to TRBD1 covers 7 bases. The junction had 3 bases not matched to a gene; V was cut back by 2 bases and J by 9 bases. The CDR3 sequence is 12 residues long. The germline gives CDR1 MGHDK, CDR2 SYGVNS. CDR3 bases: TGTGCCAGCAGTGAAAACAGGGGAAGCTACACCTTC. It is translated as CASSENRGSYTF.

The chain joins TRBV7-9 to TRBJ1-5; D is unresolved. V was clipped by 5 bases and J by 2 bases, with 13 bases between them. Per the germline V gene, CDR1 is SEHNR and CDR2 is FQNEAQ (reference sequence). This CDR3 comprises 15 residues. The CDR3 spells CASSQVGRGNQPQHF. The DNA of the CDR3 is TGTGCCAGCAGCCAGGTGGGCAGAGGCAATCAGCCCCAGCATTTT.